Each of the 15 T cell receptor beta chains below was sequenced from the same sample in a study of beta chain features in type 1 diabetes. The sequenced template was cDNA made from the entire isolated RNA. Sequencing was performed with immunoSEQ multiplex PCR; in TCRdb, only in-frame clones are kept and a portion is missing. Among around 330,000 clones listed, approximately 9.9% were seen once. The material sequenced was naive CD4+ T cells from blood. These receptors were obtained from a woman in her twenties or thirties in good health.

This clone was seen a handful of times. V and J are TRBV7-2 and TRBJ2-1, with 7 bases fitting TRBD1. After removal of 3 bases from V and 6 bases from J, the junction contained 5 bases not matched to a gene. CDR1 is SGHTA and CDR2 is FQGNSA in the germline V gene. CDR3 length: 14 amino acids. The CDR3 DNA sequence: TGTGCCAGCAGCTTTAAGTCAGGGGGCAATGAGCAGTTCTTC. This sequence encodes CASSFKSGGNEQFF.

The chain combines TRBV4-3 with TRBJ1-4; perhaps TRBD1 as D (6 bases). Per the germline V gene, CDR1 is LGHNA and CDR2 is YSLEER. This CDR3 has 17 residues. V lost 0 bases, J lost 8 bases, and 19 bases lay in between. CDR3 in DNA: TGCGCCAGCAGCCAAGATCTCAGGGGAGTCATAAAGGAAAAACTGTTTTTT. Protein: CASSQDLRGVIKEKLFF.

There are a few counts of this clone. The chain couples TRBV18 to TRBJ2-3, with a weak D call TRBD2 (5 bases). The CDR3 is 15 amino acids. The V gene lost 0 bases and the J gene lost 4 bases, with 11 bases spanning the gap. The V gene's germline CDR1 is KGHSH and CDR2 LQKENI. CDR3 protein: CASSPPSARADTQYF. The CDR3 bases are TGTGCCAGCTCACCACCATCAGCGAGGGCAGATACGCAGTATTTT.

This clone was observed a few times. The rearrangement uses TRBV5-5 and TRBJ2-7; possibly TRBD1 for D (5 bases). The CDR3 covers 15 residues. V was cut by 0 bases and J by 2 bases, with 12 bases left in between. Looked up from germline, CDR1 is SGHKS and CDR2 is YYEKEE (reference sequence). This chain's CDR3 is CASSLVAGITYEQYF. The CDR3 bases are TGTGCCAGCAGCTTGGTAGCAGGGATTACCTACGAGCAGTACTTC.

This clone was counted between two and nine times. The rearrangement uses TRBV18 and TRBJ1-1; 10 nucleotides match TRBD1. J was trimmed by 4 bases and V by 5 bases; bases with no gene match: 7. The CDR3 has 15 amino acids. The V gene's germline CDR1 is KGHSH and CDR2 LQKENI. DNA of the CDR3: TGTGCCAGCTCAGACCGGGACAGGGGTTTCACTGAAGCTTTCTTT. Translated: CASSDRDRGFTEAFF.

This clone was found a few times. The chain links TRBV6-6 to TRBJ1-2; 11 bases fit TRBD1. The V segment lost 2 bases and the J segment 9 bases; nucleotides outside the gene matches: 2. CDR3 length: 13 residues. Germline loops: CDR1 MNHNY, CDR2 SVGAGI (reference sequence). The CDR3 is CASSYGTGGSYTF. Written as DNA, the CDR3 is TGTGCCAGCAGTTACGGGACAGGGGGTAGCTACACCTTC.

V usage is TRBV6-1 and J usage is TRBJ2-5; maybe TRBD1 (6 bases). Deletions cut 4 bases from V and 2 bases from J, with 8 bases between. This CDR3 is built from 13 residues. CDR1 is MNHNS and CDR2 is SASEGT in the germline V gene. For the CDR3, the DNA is TGTGCCAGCAGTGCAGGGGCACAAGAGACCCAGTACTTC. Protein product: CASSAGAQETQYF.

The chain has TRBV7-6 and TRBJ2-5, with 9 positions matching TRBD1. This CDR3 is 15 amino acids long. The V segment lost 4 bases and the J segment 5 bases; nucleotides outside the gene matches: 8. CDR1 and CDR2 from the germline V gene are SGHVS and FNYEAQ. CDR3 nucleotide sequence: TGTGCCAGCAGCTCGCCGGGACAGGGTTTGGAGACCCAGTACTTC. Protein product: CASSSPGQGLETQYF. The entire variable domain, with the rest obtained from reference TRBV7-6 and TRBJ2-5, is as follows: GAGVSQSPRYKVTKRGQDVALRCDPISGHVSLYWYRQALGQGPEFLTYFNYEAQQDKSGLPNDRFSAERPEGSISTLTIQRTEQRDSAMYRCASSSPGQGLETQYFGPGTRLLVL.

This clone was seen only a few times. This CDR3 reads CASSPHQGETQYF. CDR3 nucleotide sequence: TGTGCCAGCAGCCCCCACCAGGGAGAGACCCAGTACTTC. The genes are TRBV7-2 and TRBJ2-5; D perhaps matches TRBD1 (5 bases). This CDR3 is built from 13 residues. Germline CDR1 reads SGHTA; CDR2 reads FQGNSA. Trimming left V 5 bases short and J 4 bases short, with 11 bases between.

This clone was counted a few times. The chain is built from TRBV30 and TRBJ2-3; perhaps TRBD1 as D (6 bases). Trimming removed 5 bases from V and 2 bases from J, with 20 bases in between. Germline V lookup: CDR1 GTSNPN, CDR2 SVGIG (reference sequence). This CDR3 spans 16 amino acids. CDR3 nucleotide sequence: TGTGCCTGGGCTGTGGGCTTACAGGGAATCACAGATACGCAGTATTTT. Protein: CAWAVGLQGITDTQYF.

As DNA, the CDR3 is TGTGCCAGCAGCTCACAGGGGAGCACAGATACGCAGTATTTT. It is translated as CASSSQGSTDTQYF. The chain links TRBV5-4 to TRBJ2-3; 7 bases line up with TRBD1. The CDR3 length is 14 residues. Germline CDR1 is SGHNT and CDR2 is YYREEE (reference sequence). V trimming: 3 bases; J trimming: 0 bases; junction bases outside the gene matches: 1. Filled out from reference TRBV5-4 and TRBJ2-3, the complete variable domain reads ETGVTQSPTHLIKTRGQQVTLRCSSQSGHNTVSWYQQALGQGPQFIFQYYREEENGRGNFPPRFSGLQFPNYSSELNVNALELDDSALYLCASSSQGSTDTQYFGPGTRLTVL.

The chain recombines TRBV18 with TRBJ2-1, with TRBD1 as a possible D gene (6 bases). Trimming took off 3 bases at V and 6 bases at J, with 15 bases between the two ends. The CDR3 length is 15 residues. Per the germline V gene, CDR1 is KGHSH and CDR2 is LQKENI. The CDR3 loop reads CASSPNRVLGNEQFF. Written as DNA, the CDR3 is TGTGCCAGCTCACCGAACAGGGTCCTGGGCAATGAGCAGTTCTTC.

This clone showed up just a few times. For the CDR3, the DNA is TGTGCCACCAGCAGAGGTACAGTACCCTCCTACAATGAGCAGTTCTTC. Its protein is CATSRGTVPSYNEQFF. The chain has TRBV15 and TRBJ2-1; no firm D call. Per the germline V gene, CDR1 is LNHNV and CDR2 is YYDKDF (reference sequence). This CDR3 spans 16 amino acids. Trimming stripped 1 base from V and 0 bases from J, with 10 bases between.

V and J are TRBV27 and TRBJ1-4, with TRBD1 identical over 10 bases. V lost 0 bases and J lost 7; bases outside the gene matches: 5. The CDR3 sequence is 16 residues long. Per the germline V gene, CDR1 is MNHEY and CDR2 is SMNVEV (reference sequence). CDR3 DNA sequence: TGTGCCAGCAGTTTATCGTTGGGACAGGGGAGTGAAAAACTGTTTTTT. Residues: CASSLSLGQGSEKLFF. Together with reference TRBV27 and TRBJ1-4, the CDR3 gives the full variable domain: EAQVTQNPRYLITVTGKKLTVTCSQNMNHEYMSWYRQDPGLGLRQIYYSMNVEVTDKGDVPEGYKVSRKEKRNFPLILESPSPNQTSLYFCASSLSLGQGSEKLFFGSGTQLSVL.

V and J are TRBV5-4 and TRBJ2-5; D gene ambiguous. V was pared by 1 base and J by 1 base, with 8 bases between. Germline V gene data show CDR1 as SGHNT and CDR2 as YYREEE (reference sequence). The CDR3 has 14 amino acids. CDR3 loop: CASSLSFSQETQYF. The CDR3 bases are TGTGCCAGCAGCTTGTCTTTCAGCCAAGAGACCCAGTACTTC.